This T cell receptor beta chain was sequenced for a study of shared clonotypes between healthy human individuals. Study at large: There were three CD4 naive, three CD4 memory, two CD8 naive and one CD8 memory plates per donor.

How the authors handled the data: Junction-only sequences without quality scores were provided by ImmunoSEQ, so filtering was different. Sequenced by immunoSEQ multiplex PCR; TCRdb stores in-frame clones only, minus some. The D gene and trimming were derived from the DNA, and the V and J assignments and clone size from that table. This sample carries 2 million to 2.5 million clones, nearly 97% of them seen once, and the ten largest clones take about 0.13%. Note on this clone: Its target is unknown.

Notes on the study in general: Lower generation probabilities were found for non-shared clonotypes than for those shared by all four donors.

Losses at the gene ends were 2 bases for V and 7 bases for J; bases not matched to a gene: 9. The CDR3 is made up of 15 amino acids. Germline lookup yields CDR1 MDHEN and CDR2 SYDVKM. There were no recent acute infections or vaccinations among the donors, who were healthy HIV-negative adults. Material: naive CD4+ T cells sorted from blood. Subset specified: CD45RA+ positively selected. This chain uses TRBV28 with TRBJ1-2, with 8 bases that match TRBD1. This clonotype originated in a man between 18 and 29 years old in good health. This chain's CDR3 is CASSLSPGQGGGYTF. The CDR3 nucleotides read TGTGCCAGCAGTTTAAGCCCTGGACAGGGAGGTGGCTACACCTTC.